These T cell receptor beta chains were read from a single sample in a study of T cells in Graves' hyperthyroidism and ophthalmopathy. TCRdb called the multiplex PCR reads again in MiXCR, with one record for every CDR3 protein. The data hold about 340,000 distinct CDR3 sequences, with around a fifth observed a single time. The specimen was blood. These TCRs come from a woman aged 50 to 60 with Graves' hyperthyroidism. The CDR3 runs from the conserved cysteine through the conserved F or W. Each record gives: J gene, clone size, D gene, CDR3 length, V gene, CDR3 protein, CDR3 DNA. A D gene is named only where the DNA matches it firmly. The size of a clone is reported for some rows only, either as once, few or many, or as a class for expanded clones.

j_call: TRBJ2-7; clone_size: once; d_call: TRBD1; cdr3_length: 13; v_call: TRBV20-1; cdr3_aa: CSASRDRGGEQYF; cdr3_nt: TGCAGTGCTTCTCGGGACAGGGGGGGAGAGCAGTACTTC
j_call: TRBJ2-7; clone_size: few; d_call: TRBD1; cdr3_length: 15; v_call: TRBV6-1; cdr3_aa: CASSETRDRFYEQYF; cdr3_nt: TGTGCCAGCAGTGAAACCCGGGACAGATTCTACGAGCAGTACTTC
j_call: TRBJ2-7; clone_size: many; d_call: TRBD1; cdr3_length: 15; v_call: TRBV27; cdr3_aa: CASSSRDRGSYEQYF; cdr3_nt: TGTGCCAGCAGTTCCCGGGACAGGGGCTCCTACGAGCAGTACTTC
j_call: TRBJ1-6; clone_size: many; d_call: TRBD1; cdr3_length: 15; v_call: TRBV18; cdr3_aa: CASSQDRGRDSPLHF; cdr3_nt: TGTGCCAGCTCACAGGACAGGGGGCGGGATTCACCCCTCCACTTT
j_call: TRBJ2-1; clone_size: many; d_call: -; cdr3_length: 15; v_call: TRBV24-1; cdr3_aa: CATSERRVNYNEQFF; cdr3_nt: TGTGCCACCAGTGAGCGCAGGGTGAACTACAATGAGCAGTTCTTC
j_call: TRBJ2-7; clone_size: many; d_call: -; cdr3_length: 13; v_call: TRBV5-1; cdr3_aa: CASSLVVGNEQYF; cdr3_nt: TGCGCCAGCAGCTTGGTTGTGGGAAACGAGCAGTACTTC
j_call: TRBJ2-3; clone_size: many; d_call: TRBD1; cdr3_length: 16; v_call: TRBV5-1; cdr3_aa: CASSGRDRGLADTQYF; cdr3_nt: TGCGCCAGCAGCGGGAGGGACAGGGGGCTGGCAGATACGCAGTATTTT
j_call: TRBJ2-6; clone_size: few; d_call: -; cdr3_length: 16; v_call: TRBV28; cdr3_aa: CASSFLTGTGANVLTF; cdr3_nt: TGTGCCAGCAGTTTTCTTACAGGGACCGGGGCCAACGTCCTGACTTTC
j_call: TRBJ2-7; clone_size: few; d_call: -; cdr3_length: 11; v_call: TRBV29-1; cdr3_aa: CGTQVGYEQYF; cdr3_nt: TGCGGGACTCAGGTCGGCTACGAGCAGTACTTC
j_call: TRBJ1-2; clone_size: few; d_call: TRBD1; cdr3_length: 14; v_call: TRBV10-3; cdr3_aa: CAISSGQGDYGYTF; cdr3_nt: TGTGCCATCAGTTCGGGACAGGGGGACTATGGCTACACCTTC
j_call: TRBJ2-1; clone_size: few; d_call: -; cdr3_length: 16; v_call: TRBV20-1; cdr3_aa: CSARIRGGSSYNEQFF; cdr3_nt: TGCAGTGCTAGGATCCGAGGGGGGAGCTCCTACAATGAGCAGTTCTTC
j_call: TRBJ2-3; clone_size: many; d_call: TRBD2; cdr3_length: 17; v_call: TRBV20-1; cdr3_aa: CSARDPLESGGLGTQYF; cdr3_nt: TGCAGTGCTAGAGATCCCCTAGAGAGCGGGGGGTTAGGTACGCAGTATTTT
j_call: TRBJ2-4; clone_size: few; d_call: -; cdr3_length: 15; v_call: TRBV4-1; cdr3_aa: CASSQEKRGQNIQYF; cdr3_nt: TGCGCCAGCAGCCAAGAAAAGAGGGGACAAAACATTCAGTACTTC
j_call: TRBJ2-7; clone_size: few; d_call: TRBD2; cdr3_length: 16; v_call: TRBV7-2; cdr3_aa: CASSLGRLAGRYEQYF; cdr3_nt: TGTGCCAGCAGCTTAGGAAGACTAGCGGGCCGCTACGAGCAGTACTTC
j_call: TRBJ2-3; clone_size: few; d_call: TRBD2; cdr3_length: 17; v_call: TRBV4-1; cdr3_aa: CASSQDGTSGYTDTQYF; cdr3_nt: TGCGCCAGCAGCCAAGATGGGACTAGCGGCTACACAGATACGCAGTATTTT
j_call: TRBJ1-4; clone_size: -; d_call: -; cdr3_length: 16; v_call: TRBV25-1; cdr3_aa: CASSALTGRPNEKLFF; cdr3_nt: TGTGCCAGCAGTGCGCTAACAGGGCGGCCTAATGAAAAACTGTTTTTT
j_call: TRBJ1-6; clone_size: -; d_call: -; cdr3_length: 17; v_call: TRBV27; cdr3_aa: CASSLGLAGGYPYEQYF; cdr3_nt: TGTGCCAGCAGCCTCGGACTAGCGGGAGGGTATCCCTACGAGCAGTACTTT
j_call: TRBJ2-1; clone_size: many; d_call: -; cdr3_length: 14; v_call: TRBV11-1; cdr3_aa: CASSPPRGYNEQFF; cdr3_nt: TGTGCCAGCAGCCCCCCTAGGGGATACAATGAGCAGTTCTTC
j_call: TRBJ2-3; clone_size: many; d_call: TRBD2; cdr3_length: 18; v_call: TRBV6-1; cdr3_aa: CASSYVKKTSGGKDTQYF; cdr3_nt: TGTGCCAGCAGTTATGTTAAAAAAACTAGCGGGGGTAAAGATACGCAGTATTTT
j_call: TRBJ2-2; clone_size: many; d_call: TRBD1; cdr3_length: 13; v_call: TRBV20-1; cdr3_aa: CSARTGNTGELFF; cdr3_nt: TGCAGTGCTCGGACAGGGAACACCGGGGAGCTGTTTTTT
j_call: TRBJ1-2; clone_size: few; d_call: -; cdr3_length: 12; v_call: TRBV6-2/TRBV6-3; cdr3_aa: CASSWTTYGYTF; cdr3_nt: TGTGCCAGCAGTTGGACCACGTATGGCTACACCTTC
j_call: TRBJ2-1; clone_size: many; d_call: -; cdr3_length: 12; v_call: TRBV3-1; cdr3_aa: CASSQRPNEQFF; cdr3_nt: TGTGCCAGCAGCCAAAGGCCCAATGAGCAGTTCTTC
j_call: TRBJ1-5; clone_size: many; d_call: -; cdr3_length: 15; v_call: TRBV5-1; cdr3_aa: CASSFEGTVNQPQHF; cdr3_nt: TGCGCCAGCAGCTTTGAAGGCACGGTTAATCAGCCCCAGCATTTT
j_call: TRBJ2-2; clone_size: -; d_call: -; cdr3_length: 13; v_call: TRBV4-1; cdr3_aa: CASSHLNTGELFF; cdr3_nt: TGCGCCAGCAGCCATCTGAACACCGGGGAGCTGTTTTTT
j_call: TRBJ1-3; clone_size: many; d_call: TRBD1; cdr3_length: 15; v_call: TRBV18; cdr3_aa: CASSAGTGTGNTIYF; cdr3_nt: TGTGCCAGCTCAGCCGGGACAGGGACTGGAAACACCATATATTTT
j_call: TRBJ2-7; clone_size: many; d_call: -; cdr3_length: 12; v_call: TRBV28; cdr3_aa: CASSFPYYEQYF; cdr3_nt: TGTGCCAGCAGTTTCCCGTACTACGAGCAGTACTTC
j_call: TRBJ1-3; clone_size: many; d_call: -; cdr3_length: 13; v_call: TRBV30; cdr3_aa: CAWDIDSGNTIYF; cdr3_nt: TGTGCCTGGGACATCGACAGTGGAAACACCATATATTTT
j_call: TRBJ2-1; clone_size: many; d_call: -; cdr3_length: 16; v_call: TRBV28; cdr3_aa: CASISGQRISYNEQFF; cdr3_nt: TGTGCCAGCATCTCCGGACAGCGTATCTCCTACAATGAGCAGTTCTTC
j_call: TRBJ1-5; clone_size: few; d_call: -; cdr3_length: 14; v_call: TRBV5-5; cdr3_aa: CASSLAQAGQPQHF; cdr3_nt: TGTGCCAGCAGCTTGGCCCAGGCGGGTCAGCCCCAGCATTTT
j_call: TRBJ2-3; clone_size: many; d_call: TRBD2; cdr3_length: 14; v_call: TRBV5-1; cdr3_aa: CASRMEAGSDTQYF; cdr3_nt: TGCGCCAGCAGGATGGAAGCGGGGTCAGATACGCAGTATTTT
j_call: TRBJ1-4; clone_size: many; d_call: -; cdr3_length: 14; v_call: TRBV3-1; cdr3_aa: CASSETATNEKLFF; cdr3_nt: TGTGCCAGCAGCGAGACTGCAACTAATGAAAAACTGTTTTTT